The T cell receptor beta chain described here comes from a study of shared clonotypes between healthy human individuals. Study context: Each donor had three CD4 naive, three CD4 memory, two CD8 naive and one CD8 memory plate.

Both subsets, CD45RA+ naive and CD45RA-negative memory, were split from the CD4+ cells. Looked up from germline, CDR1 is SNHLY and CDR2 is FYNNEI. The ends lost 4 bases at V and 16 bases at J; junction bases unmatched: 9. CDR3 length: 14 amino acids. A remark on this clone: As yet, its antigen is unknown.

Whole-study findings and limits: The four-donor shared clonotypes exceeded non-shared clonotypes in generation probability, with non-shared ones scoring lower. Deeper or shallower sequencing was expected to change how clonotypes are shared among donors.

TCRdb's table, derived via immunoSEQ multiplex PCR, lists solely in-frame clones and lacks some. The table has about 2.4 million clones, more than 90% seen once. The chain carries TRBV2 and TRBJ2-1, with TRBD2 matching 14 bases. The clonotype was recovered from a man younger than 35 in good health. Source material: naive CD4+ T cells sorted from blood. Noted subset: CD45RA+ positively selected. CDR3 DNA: TGTGCCAGCAGTGGAAAGGGACTAGCGGGAGCCTATTTCTTC. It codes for CASSGKGLAGAYFF.